This TCR beta chain stems from a study of shared clonotypes between healthy human individuals (dated by TCRdb to 2020 to 2021). Background for the entire study: The cohort included three men and two women between 18 and 49 years of age. The study deeply sequenced blood TCR repertoires of several healthy adults to estimate repertoire size and the extent of clonotype sharing between individuals. To increase sequencing depth and limit assay-specific biases, different laboratories used diverse techniques to prepare libraries and sequence TCR repertoires. Between about 0.94 and 8.9 billion PBMCs per donor were obtained by leukapheresis. General conclusions and limits of the study: Based on pairwise subsampling, the degree of clonotype sharing among donors was expected to be affected by sequencing depth. Sampling was restricted to blood, and TCR repertoires in tissues likely differ from the TCR repertoires found in blood. Because the study included a small number of donors, the genetic and exposure-history diversity represented was limited.

Donors were healthy HIV-negative adults with no recently reported acute infections or vaccinations. Every donor was a Caucasian adult living in Nashville, Tennessee, USA. For unsorted samples, tens of millions of PBMCs were counted, and genomic DNA was extracted using the QIAamp DNA Blood Mini kit. Blood was obtained by leukapheresis, after which PBMCs were separated by Ficoll-Histopaque density gradient centrifugation and cryopreserved in liquid nitrogen vapor phase. TCR CDR3 regions were amplified from genomic DNA by multiplex PCR using the deep immunoSEQ assay. For each cell subset, the extracted genomic DNA was distributed evenly across all wells of several immunoSEQ 96-well plates, and each plate served as one replicate. For unsorted PBMC, about 270 ng of genomic DNA, equivalent to around 30,000 T cell genomes, went into each replicate PCR. Genomic DNA from unsorted PBMC was sequenced over ten immunoSEQ deep assay plates. The purified libraries were quantified using a Qubit 3.0 fluorometer, sized with a Bioanalyzer 2100, and then quantified again using the KAPA Library Quantification kit. Every immunoSEQ 96-well plate was sequenced on a dedicated single-read 150-cycle Illumina NextSeq 550 flow cell. The authors' pipeline ran thus. The immunoSEQ output contained only junctional sequences without quality scores, so filtering could not match that applied to full-length reads. Sequences were annotated with PyIR, a Python wrapper for IgBLAST v1.9, using IMGT germline references to assign V/J genes and CDR3. Any read was removed if the V/J assignment was weak (E-value above 1e-6), the CDR3 was missing, or the read contained stop codons, out-of-frame junctions, or ambiguous translated residues. V3J clonotypes were defined by identical inferred V gene, J gene, and CDR3 amino acid sequence. The percentage overlap between two repertoires was calculated by dividing the number of shared unique clonotypes by the size of the smaller repertoire. Three approaches were used to assess repertoire richness: RTK rarefaction, the Chao1 estimator, and Recon v2.1 estimates of unobserved clonotypes. The clones in this table, taken by TCRdb from immuneACCESS, are in-frame only. Not every clone is retained; where verified, under half of the shortfall comes from an unresolved V gene, and the cause of the rest is unknown. V and J calls plus clone size are reproduced from that table; the DNA served to infer D and trimming. This sample comprises around 510,000 clones, around 80% of them detected only once. The ten largest clones capture 12% of the sample.

Details on this clone: The antigen this receptor binds is unknown. Within one base of it there is no much larger clone, and no base qualities were kept.

Cut back by 4 bases and 4 bases, the V and J ends lie 13 bases apart. From its cysteine to its phenylalanine, the CDR3 spans 13 amino acids. Here the CDR3 DNA is all that survives: 39 bases in frame from base 1. CDR1 and CDR2 (GTSNPN, SVGIG) derive from the germline V gene (reference sequence). The TCR comes from a woman in her thirties or forties in good health. Some clones in this sample may be carry-over from other donors' samples. The sequence joins TRBV30 to TRBJ1-1; a tentative D match to TRBD1 spans 6 bases. The source material was PBMCs. The CDR3 protein: CAWKGGAGTEAFF. The DNA reads as follows: TGTGCCTGGAAGGGGGGCGCGGGCACTGAAGCTTTCTTT.